This T cell receptor beta chain was found in a study of blood T cell repertoires in COVID-19. Only in-frame clones appear in the TCRdb table, and some are missing; sequencing was by immunoSEQ multiplex PCR. This sample has just under 350,000 clones, with about 89% found just once. CDR1 is SGDLS, CDR2 YYNGEE, per germline. The V and J ends lost 0 bases and 2 bases, in that order; junction bases with no gene match: 1. The CDR3 has 15 residues. For this clone: In the same sample, other DNA sequences code for this CDR3.

This rearrangement joins TRBV9 to TRBJ2-7; 11 nucleotides match TRBD2. Material for sequencing was peripheral blood. The clonotype was recovered from a woman aged 45 to 65 with COVID-19, enrolled during active disease. CDR3: CASSVGLAGTYEQYF. As DNA, the CDR3 is TGTGCCAGCAGCGTAGGACTAGCGGGGACCTACGAGCAGTACTTC.